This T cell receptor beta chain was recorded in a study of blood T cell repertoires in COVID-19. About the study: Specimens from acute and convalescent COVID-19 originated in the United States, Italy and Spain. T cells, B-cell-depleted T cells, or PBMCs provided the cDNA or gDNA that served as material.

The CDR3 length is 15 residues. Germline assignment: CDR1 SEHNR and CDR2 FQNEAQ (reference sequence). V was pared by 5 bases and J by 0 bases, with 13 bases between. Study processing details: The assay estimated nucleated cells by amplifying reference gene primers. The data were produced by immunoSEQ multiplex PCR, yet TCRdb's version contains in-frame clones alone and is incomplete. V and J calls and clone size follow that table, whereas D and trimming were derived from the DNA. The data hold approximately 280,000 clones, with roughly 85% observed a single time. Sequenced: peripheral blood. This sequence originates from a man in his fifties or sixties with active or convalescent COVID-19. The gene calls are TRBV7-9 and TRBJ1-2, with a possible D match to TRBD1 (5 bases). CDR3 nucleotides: TGTGCCAGCAGCCCGGGGGGATTCCCTAACTATGGCTACACCTTC. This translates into CASSPGGFPNYGYTF.